This T cell receptor beta chain was sequenced during a study of T cell changes during pregnancy in multiple sclerosis (dated 2019 in TCRdb). Background on the whole study: The study examined how the T cell repertoire changed over the course of pregnancy in women with multiple sclerosis.

The receptor library was made with the immunoSEQ multiplex PCR assay. Imported from immuneACCESS, the table was reduced by TCRdb to in-frame sequences with V and J called. These copies leave out some clones; in studies compared against another copy, an unresolved V gene accounts for under half, and the cause of the remainder is not known. The sample data list around 96,000 clones, and around 94% of these were observed just once. The ten top clones hold approximately 1.7% of the sample. Measured from the cysteine to the phenylalanine, the CDR3 is 14 residues long. Here the CDR3 DNA is all that survives: 42 bases in frame from base 1. V is trimmed back by 3 bases and J by 6 bases, and the junction contains 1 base that no gene match accounts for. Per the germline V gene, MGHRA is the CDR1 and YSYEKL is the CDR2. A word on this clone: There is no known antigen for this receptor. No base quality values were provided; no much bigger clone lies one nucleotide off.

The receptor's source is a female donor in good health, enrolled as a control in a pregnancy study. The V and J genes are TRBV4-1 and TRBJ1-4, and 10 junction bases match TRBD1. This specimen consisted of peripheral blood, obtained after pregnancy. Here the CDR3 is given as CASSQTGGDEKLFF. The DNA reads TGCGCCAGCAGCCAGACAGGGGGCGATGAAAAACTGTTTTTT.